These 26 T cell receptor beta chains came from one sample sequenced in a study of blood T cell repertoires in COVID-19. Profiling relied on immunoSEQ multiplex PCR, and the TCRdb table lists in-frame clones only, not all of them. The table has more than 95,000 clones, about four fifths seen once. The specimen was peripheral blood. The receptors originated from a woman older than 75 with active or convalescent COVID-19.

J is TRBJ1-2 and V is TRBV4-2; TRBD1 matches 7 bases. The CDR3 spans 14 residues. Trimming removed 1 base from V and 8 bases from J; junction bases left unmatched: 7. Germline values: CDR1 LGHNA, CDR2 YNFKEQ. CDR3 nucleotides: TGTGCCAGCAGCCAAGTAGACAGGGAAGCAGGCTACACCTTC. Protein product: CASSQVDREAGYTF.

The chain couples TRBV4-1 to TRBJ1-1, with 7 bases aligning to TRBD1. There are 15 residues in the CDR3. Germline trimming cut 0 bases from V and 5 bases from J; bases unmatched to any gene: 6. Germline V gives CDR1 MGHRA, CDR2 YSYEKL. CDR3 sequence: CASSQETGRKTEAFF. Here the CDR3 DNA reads TGCGCCAGCAGCCAAGAGACAGGGAGGAAAACTGAAGCTTTCTTT.

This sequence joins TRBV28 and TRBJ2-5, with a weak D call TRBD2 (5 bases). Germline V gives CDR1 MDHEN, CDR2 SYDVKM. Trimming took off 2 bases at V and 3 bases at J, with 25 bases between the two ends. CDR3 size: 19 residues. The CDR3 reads CASSLKSGFRVRVEETQYF. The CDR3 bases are TGTGCCAGCAGTTTAAAATCGGGGTTTAGGGTAAGGGTGGAAGAGACCCAGTACTTC.

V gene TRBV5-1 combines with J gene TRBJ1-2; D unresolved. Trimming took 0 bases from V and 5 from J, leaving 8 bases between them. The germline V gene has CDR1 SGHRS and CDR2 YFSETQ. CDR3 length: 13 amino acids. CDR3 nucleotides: TGCGCCAGCAGCTTGGGAGGAGGGTATGGCTACACCTTC. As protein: CASSLGGGYGYTF. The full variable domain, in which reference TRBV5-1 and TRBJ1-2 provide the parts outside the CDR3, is KAGVTQTPRYLIKTRGQQVTLSCSPISGHRSVSWYQQTPGQGLQFLFEYFSETQRNKGNFPGRFSGRQFSNSRSEMNVSTLELGDSALYLCASSLGGGYGYTFGSGTRLTVV.

The chain's CDR3 is CASGGQGWDSNQPQHF. The CDR3 coding sequence is TGTGCCAGCGGGGGACAGGGTTGGGATAGCAATCAGCCCCAGCATTTT. The chain is built from TRBV2 and TRBJ1-5; 9 nucleotides agree with TRBD1. Germline V gene data show CDR1 as SNHLY and CDR2 as FYNNEI. V lost 8 bases and J lost 0; bases outside the gene matches: 8. There are 16 residues in the CDR3.

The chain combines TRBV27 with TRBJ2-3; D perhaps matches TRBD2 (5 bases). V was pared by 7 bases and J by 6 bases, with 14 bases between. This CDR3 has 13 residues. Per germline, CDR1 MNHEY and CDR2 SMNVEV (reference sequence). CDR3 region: CASIGLPSDTQYF. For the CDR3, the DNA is TGTGCCAGCATAGGACTCCCATCGGATACGCAGTATTTT.

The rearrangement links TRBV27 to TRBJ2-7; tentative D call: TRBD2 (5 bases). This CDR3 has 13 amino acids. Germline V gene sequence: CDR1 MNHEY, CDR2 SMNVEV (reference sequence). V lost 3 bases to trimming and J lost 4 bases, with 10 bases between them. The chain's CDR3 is CASSFGLRYEQYF. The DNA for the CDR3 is TGTGCCAGCAGTTTCGGACTCCGGTACGAGCAGTACTTC.

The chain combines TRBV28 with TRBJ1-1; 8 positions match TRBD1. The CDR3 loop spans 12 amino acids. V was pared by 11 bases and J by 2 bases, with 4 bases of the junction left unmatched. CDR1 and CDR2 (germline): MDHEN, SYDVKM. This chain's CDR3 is CASSGGNTEAFF. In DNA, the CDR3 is TGTGCCTCATCAGGGGGCAACACTGAAGCTTTCTTT.

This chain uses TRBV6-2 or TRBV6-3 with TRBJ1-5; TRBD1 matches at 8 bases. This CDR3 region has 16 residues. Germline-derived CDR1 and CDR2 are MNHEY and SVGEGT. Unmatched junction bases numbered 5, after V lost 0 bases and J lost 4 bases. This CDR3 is CASSYSRTGLNQPQHF. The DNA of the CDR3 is TGTGCCAGCAGTTACTCGAGGACAGGGTTAAATCAGCCCCAGCATTTT.

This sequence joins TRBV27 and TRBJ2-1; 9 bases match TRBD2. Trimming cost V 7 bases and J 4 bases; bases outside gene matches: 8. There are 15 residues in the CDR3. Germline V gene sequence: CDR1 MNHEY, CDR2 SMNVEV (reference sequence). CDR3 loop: CASIRTAGGYNEQFF. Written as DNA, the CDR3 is TGTGCCAGCATCAGGACAGCGGGAGGTTACAATGAGCAGTTCTTC.

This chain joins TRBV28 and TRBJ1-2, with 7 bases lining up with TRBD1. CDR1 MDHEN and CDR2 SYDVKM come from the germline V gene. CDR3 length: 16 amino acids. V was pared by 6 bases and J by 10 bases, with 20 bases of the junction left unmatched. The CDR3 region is CASSRAGTAGGAHYTF. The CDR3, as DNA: TGTGCCAGCAGCCGAGCCGGGACAGCCGGAGGGGCCCACTACACCTTC.

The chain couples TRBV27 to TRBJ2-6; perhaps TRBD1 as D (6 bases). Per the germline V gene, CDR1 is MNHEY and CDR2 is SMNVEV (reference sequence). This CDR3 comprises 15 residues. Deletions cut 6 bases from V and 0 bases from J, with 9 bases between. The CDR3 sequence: CASSRQASGANVLTF. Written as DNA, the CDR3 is TGTGCCAGCAGCAGACAGGCCTCTGGGGCCAACGTCCTGACTTTC.

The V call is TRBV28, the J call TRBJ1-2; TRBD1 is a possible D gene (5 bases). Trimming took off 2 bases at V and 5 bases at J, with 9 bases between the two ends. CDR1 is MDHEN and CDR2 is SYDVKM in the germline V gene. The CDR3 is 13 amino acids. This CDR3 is CASSLAGSYGYTF. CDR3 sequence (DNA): TGTGCCAGCAGTTTAGCAGGGTCTTATGGCTACACCTTC.

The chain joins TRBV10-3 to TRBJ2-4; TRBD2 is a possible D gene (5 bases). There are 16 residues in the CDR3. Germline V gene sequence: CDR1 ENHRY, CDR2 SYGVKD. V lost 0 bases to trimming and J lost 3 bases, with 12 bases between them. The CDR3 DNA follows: TGTGCCATCAGTGAGTCGAGAGGGCCGGACAAAAACATTCAGTACTTC. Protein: CAISESRGPDKNIQYF.

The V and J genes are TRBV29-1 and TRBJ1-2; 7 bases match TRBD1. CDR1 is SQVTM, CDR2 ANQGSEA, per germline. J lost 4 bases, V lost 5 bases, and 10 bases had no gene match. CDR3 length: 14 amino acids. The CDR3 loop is CSVKGQDRIYGYTF. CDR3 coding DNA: TGCAGCGTTAAAGGACAGGACCGAATCTATGGCTACACCTTC.

The CDR3 protein is CASSLNSGGHTEAFF. The DNA of the CDR3 is TGTGCCAGCAGCTTAAACTCGGGGGGGCACACTGAAGCTTTCTTT. The rearrangement joins TRBV7-3 to TRBJ1-1, with D possibly matching TRBD1 (6 bases). V was cut by 1 base and J by 3 bases, with 12 bases left in between. CDR1 SGHTA and CDR2 FQGTGA come from the germline V gene. The CDR3 contains 15 residues.

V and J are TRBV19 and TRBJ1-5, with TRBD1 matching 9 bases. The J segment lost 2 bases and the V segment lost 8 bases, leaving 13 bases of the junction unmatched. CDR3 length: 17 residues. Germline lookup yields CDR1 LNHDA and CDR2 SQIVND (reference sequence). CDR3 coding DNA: TGTGCCAGTGCCGGGACAGGGTATCGAATCGGCAATCAGCCCCAGCATTTT. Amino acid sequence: CASAGTGYRIGNQPQHF. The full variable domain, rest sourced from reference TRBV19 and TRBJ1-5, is DGGITQSPKYLFRKEGQNVTLSCEQNLNHDAMYWYRQDPGQGLRLIYYSQIVNDFQKGDIAEGYSVSREKKESFPLTVTSAQKNPTAFYLCASAGTGYRIGNQPQHFGDGTRLSIL.

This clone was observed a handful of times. CDR3 coding DNA: TGCGCCAGCAGCCTACAGGGGTCGAACACTGAAGCTTTCTTT. This encodes CASSLQGSNTEAFF. The rearrangement uses TRBV5-1 and TRBJ1-1; 7 nucleotides align to TRBD1. With V trimmed by 4 bases and J by 1 base, 4 bases remained unmatched. CDR1 is SGHRS, CDR2 YFSETQ, per germline. The CDR3 runs 14 residues.

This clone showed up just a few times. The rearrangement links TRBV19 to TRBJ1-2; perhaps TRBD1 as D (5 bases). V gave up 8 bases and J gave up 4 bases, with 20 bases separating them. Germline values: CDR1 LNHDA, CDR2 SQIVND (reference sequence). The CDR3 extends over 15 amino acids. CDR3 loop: CASLFDHQGGYGYTF. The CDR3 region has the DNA TGTGCCAGTTTATTTGATCACCAGGGCGGCTATGGCTACACCTTC. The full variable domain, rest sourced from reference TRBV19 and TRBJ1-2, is DGGITQSPKYLFRKEGQNVTLSCEQNLNHDAMYWYRQDPGQGLRLIYYSQIVNDFQKGDIAEGYSVSREKKESFPLTVTSAQKNPTAFYLCASLFDHQGGYGYTFGSGTRLTVV.

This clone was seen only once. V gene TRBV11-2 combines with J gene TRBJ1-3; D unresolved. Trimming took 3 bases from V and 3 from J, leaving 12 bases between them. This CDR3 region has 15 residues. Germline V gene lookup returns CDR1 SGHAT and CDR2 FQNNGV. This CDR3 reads CASSLTLGGGNTIYF. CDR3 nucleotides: TGTGCCAGCAGCTTGACTCTTGGCGGTGGAAACACCATATATTTT. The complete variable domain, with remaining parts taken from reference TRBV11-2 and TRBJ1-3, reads EAGVAQSPRYKIIEKRQSVAFWCNPISGHATLYWYQQILGQGPKLLIQFQNNGVVDDSQLPKDRFSAERLKGVDSTLKIQPAKLEDSAVYLCASSLTLGGGNTIYFGEGSWLTVV.

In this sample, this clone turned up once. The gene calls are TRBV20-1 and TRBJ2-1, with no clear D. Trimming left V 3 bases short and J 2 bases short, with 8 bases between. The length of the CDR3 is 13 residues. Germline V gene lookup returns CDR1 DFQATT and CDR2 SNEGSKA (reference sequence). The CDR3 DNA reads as TGCAGTGCTAGTTTTGCGGCCTACAATGAGCAGTTCTTC. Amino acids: CSASFAAYNEQFF.

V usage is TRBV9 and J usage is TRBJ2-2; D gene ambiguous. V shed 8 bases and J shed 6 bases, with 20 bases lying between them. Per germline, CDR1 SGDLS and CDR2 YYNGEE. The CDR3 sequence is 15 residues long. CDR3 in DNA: TGTGCCAGTACGACTGCCCTAGTTGGAGCCGGGGAGCTGTTTTTT. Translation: CASTTALVGAGELFF.

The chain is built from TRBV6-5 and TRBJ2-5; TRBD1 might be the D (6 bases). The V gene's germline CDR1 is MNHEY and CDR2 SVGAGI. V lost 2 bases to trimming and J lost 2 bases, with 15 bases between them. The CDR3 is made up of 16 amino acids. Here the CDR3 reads CASSYTVGGGQETQYF. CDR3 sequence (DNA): TGTGCCAGCAGTTACACGGTTGGGGGCGGACAAGAGACCCAGTACTTC.

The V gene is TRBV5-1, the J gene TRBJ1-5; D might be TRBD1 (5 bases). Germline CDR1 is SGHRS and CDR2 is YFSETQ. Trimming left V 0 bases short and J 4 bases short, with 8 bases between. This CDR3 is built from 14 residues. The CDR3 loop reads CASSLESGNQPQHF. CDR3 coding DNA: TGCGCCAGCAGCTTGGAGTCAGGGAATCAGCCCCAGCATTTT.

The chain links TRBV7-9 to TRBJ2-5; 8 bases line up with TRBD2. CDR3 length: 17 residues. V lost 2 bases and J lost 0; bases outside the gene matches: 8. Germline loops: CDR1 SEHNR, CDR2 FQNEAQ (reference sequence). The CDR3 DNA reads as TGTGCCAGCAGCTTACTGTCGCCTAGCGGGTACCAAGAGACCCAGTACTTC. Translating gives CASSLLSPSGYQETQYF.

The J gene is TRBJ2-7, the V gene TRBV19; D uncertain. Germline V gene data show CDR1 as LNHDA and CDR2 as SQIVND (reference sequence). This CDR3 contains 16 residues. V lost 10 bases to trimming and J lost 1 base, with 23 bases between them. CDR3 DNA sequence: TGTGCCACCGCACCCTCAATTCTGACGGGTTCCTACGAGCAGTACTTC. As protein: CATAPSILTGSYEQYF.